A selection of T cell receptor beta chains follows, all from one sample in a study of CD8+CD57+ T cells in acquired aplastic anemia. Each CDR3 protein is one row after TCRdb ran MiXCR on the reads. Among 100,000 to 150,000 distinct CDR3 sequences listed, about 46% were seen once. Sequenced sample: sorted CD4+, CD8+, or CD8+CD57+ T cells (not recorded which) from PBMCs. The receptors stem from a human donor in good health, serving as a control. Both conserved end residues are part of each CDR3. The D gene is left open where the match is weak. Clone size, where shown, is once, few, many, or a class for clones that have expanded.

abundance | j_gene | d_gene | v_gene | CDR3nt | CDR3aa
many | TRBJ1-1 | . | TRBV4-1 | TGCGCCAGCAGCCACGAACTCTTGAACACTGAAGCTTTCTTT | CASSHELLNTEAFF
. | TRBJ2-1 | . | TRBV29-1 | TGCAGCGTTGGAATGGGAGTTTCCTACAATGAGCAGTTCTTC | CSVGMGVSYNEQFF
. | TRBJ2-5 | TRBD1 | TRBV5-4 | TGTGCCAGCTGCCGGGACAGACAAGAGACCCAGTACTTC | CASCRDRQETQYF
. | TRBJ2-7 | TRBD1 | TRBV20-1 | TGCAGTGCTAGAGCACAGGGGAGCTACGAGCAGTACTTC | CSARAQGSYEQYF
many | TRBJ1-4 | . | TRBV9 | TGTGCCAGCAGCCCGCAAGGGGGGGTCGGGGAAAAACTGTTTTTT | CASSPQGGVGEKLFF
. | TRBJ2-4 | TRBD1 | TRBV10-3 | TGTGCCATCATGGGCGGGACAGGGGGTCGGGGTGACATTCAGTACTTC | CAIMGGTGGRGDIQYF
many | TRBJ1-5 | . | TRBV12-5 | TGTGCTAGTGCCCCCACCTGGGGGGATCAGCCCCAGCATTTT | CASAPTWGDQPQHF
few | TRBJ1-6 | TRBD1 | TRBV2 | TGTGCCAGCTGGGAGGGGGCAAATTCACCCCTCCACTTT | CASWEGANSPLHF
. | TRBJ1-6 | TRBD1 | TRBV12-3/TRBV12-4 | TGTGCCAGCAACCCGACCGGGACAGGACACGGAACCCTCCACTTT | CASNPTGTGHGTLHF
many | TRBJ2-1 | TRBD2 | TRBV2 | TGTGCCAGCAGTGAAACCGGGACTAGCGGTTACAATGAGCAGTTCTTC | CASSETGTSGYNEQFF
few | TRBJ1-2 | TRBD1 | TRBV6-1 | TGTGCCAGCACTACCATATCAGGGGGCGGAGCGGCGCGTGGCTACACCTTC | CASTTISGGGAARGYTF
. | TRBJ1-6 | TRBD1 | TRBV19 | TGTGCCAGTAGTGTTTGGACAGGGGATAATTCACCCCTCCACTTT | CASSVWTGDNSPLHF
. | TRBJ2-7 | TRBD2 | TRBV20-1 | TGCAGTGCTAGAGCCGGACTAGCGACCTACGAGCAGTACTTC | CSARAGLATYEQYF
. | TRBJ2-5 | . | TRBV15 | TGTGCCACCAGCAGAGATCGAGAGACCCAGTACTTC | CATSRDRETQYF
many | TRBJ2-7 | . | TRBV6-5 | TGTGCCAGCAGTACCTCGGGACGGATTTACGAGCAGTACTTC | CASSTSGRIYEQYF
many | TRBJ1-2 | . | TRBV2 | TGTGCCAGCAGGGCGCTTCAGGTTACTAACTATGGCTACACCTTC | CASRALQVTNYGYTF
. | TRBJ2-7 | TRBD1 | TRBV11-1 | TGTGCCAGCAGCTTAGCCACGGGACAGGTAGGCTACGAGCAGTACTTC | CASSLATGQVGYEQYF
. | TRBJ2-1 | TRBD2 | TRBV5-1 | TGCGCCAGCAGCAATAGCGGGGGTCCTTACAATGAGCAGTTCTTC | CASSNSGGPYNEQFF
. | TRBJ2-7 | TRBD1 | TRBV6-5 | TGTGCCAGCAGTTACAGTCCAGGGGGCATCGACGAGCAGTACTTC | CASSYSPGGIDEQYF
. | TRBJ2-7 | TRBD1 | TRBV24-1 | TGTGCCACCAGTGATCCCGGGACAGGGTCTTACGAGCAGTACTTC | CATSDPGTGSYEQYF
medium-sized | TRBJ1-6 | . | TRBV15 | TGTGCCACCAGCACGACAGTTCATAATTCACCCCTCCACTTT | CATSTTVHNSPLHF
medium-sized | TRBJ2-7 | . | TRBV7-3 | TGTGCCAGCAGCGCTGACAGTAGGAACGAGCAGTACTTC | CASSADSRNEQYF
. | TRBJ2-7 | . | TRBV20-1 | TGCAGTGCTAGAAAAGGACAGCCCAGCTACGAGCAGTACTTC | CSARKGQPSYEQYF
. | TRBJ2-1 | . | TRBV29-1 | TGCAGCGTTGAACCCCTTGGCAATGAGCAGTTCTTC | CSVEPLGNEQFF
. | TRBJ1-5 | . | TRBV2 | TGTGCCAGCAGTGAGGGGGGGATCAAGCCCCAGCATTTT | CASSEGGIKPQHF
. | TRBJ2-5 | TRBD2 | TRBV29-1 | TGCAGCGTTGGGACTAGCGGGAGCCGAGAGACCCAGTACTTC | CSVGTSGSRETQYF
few | TRBJ2-3 | . | TRBV12-3/TRBV12-4 | TGTGCCAGCAGTACCTTTAGGGGAGATACGCAGTATTTT | CASSTFRGDTQYF
many | TRBJ2-7 | TRBD2 | TRBV6-1 | TGTGCCAGCACTCGGACTAGCGGAACCTACGAGCAGTACTTC | CASTRTSGTYEQYF
few | TRBJ1-2 | . | TRBV6-1 | TGTGCCAGCAGTAGCTCCCCGGGACGGACGAGAATTAACTATGGCTACACCTTC | CASSSSPGRTRINYGYTF
many | TRBJ2-5 | TRBD2 | TRBV7-6 | TGTGCCAGCAGCTCCCATCAGCGGGGGGTCTTCCAAGAGACCCAGTACTTC | CASSSHQRGVFQETQYF
. | TRBJ1-2 | . | TRBV19 | TGTGCCAGTAGTGGCTCTGGGAGTAACTATGGCTACACCTTC | CASSGSGSNYGYTF
. | TRBJ2-7 | . | TRBV29-1 | TGCAGCGTTGCTCGTACACCCTACGAGCAGTACTTC | CSVARTPYEQYF
many | TRBJ2-4 | . | TRBV20-1 | TGCAGCGCTCACGGGACACGGGCCAAAAACATTCAGTACTTC | CSAHGTRAKNIQYF
many | TRBJ1-2 | TRBD1 | TRBV19 | TGTGCCAGCAAAAACAGGGACAGCCCGGGATCTGCGGACTATGGCTACACCTTC | CASKNRDSPGSADYGYTF
. | TRBJ2-7 | TRBD1 | TRBV19 | TGTGCCAGCAGTGAAACAGGGGGTGGGTACGAGCAGTACTTC | CASSETGGGYEQYF
. | TRBJ2-4 | . | TRBV6-1 | TGTGCCAGCAGTAGGCGGGGGCTACCCCTAGCCAAAAACATTCAGTACTTC | CASSRRGLPLAKNIQYF
. | TRBJ2-5 | . | TRBV11-1 | TGTGCCAGCAGCTTATTGGGACATGGGGGGAAGACCCAGTACTTC | CASSLLGHGGKTQYF
. | TRBJ2-1 | . | TRBV7-6 | TGTGCCAGCAGCTTAGGTCCGGGGGCCAACAATGAGCAGTTCTTC | CASSLGPGANNEQFF
. | TRBJ1-2 | . | TRBV7-9 | TGTGCCAGCACCCTTATCGACGGAAACTATGGCTACACCTTC | CASTLIDGNYGYTF
. | TRBJ1-2 | . | TRBV30 | TGTGCCTGGAGTATTGGCGGCTATGGCTACACCTTC | CAWSIGGYGYTF
many | TRBJ2-1 | TRBD2 | TRBV12-3/TRBV12-4 | TGTGCCAGCAGATCCGGGACTAGCTTCTACAATGAGCAGTTCTTC | CASRSGTSFYNEQFF
. | TRBJ2-3 | TRBD2 | TRBV20-1 | TGCAGTGCTAGCACTAGCGGGATTACAGATACGCAGTATTTT | CSASTSGITDTQYF
many | TRBJ1-1 | . | TRBV20-1 | TGCAGCTTGCCGGGCAGGGACACTGAAGCTTTCTTT | CSLPGRDTEAFF
. | TRBJ1-5 | . | TRBV6-9 | TGTGCCAGCATTATGGGGCAGGGGCCTCAGCCCCAGCATTTT | CASIMGQGPQPQHF
few | TRBJ2-7 | . | TRBV4-1 | TGCGCCAGCAGCCAAGCGCTCGCGCGCGACGAGCAGTACTTC | CASSQALARDEQYF
. | TRBJ2-3 | . | TRBV15 | TGTGCCACCAGCTCCCCCGCCGGTACGCAGTATTTT | CATSSPAGTQYF
many | TRBJ2-7 | TRBD1 | TRBV18 | TGTGCCAGCTCACCCACAGGGGTCCTTCCTACCTACGAGCAGTACTTC | CASSPTGVLPTYEQYF